This TCR beta chain originates from a study of shared clonotypes between healthy human individuals. The protocol was immunoSEQ multiplex PCR, while the TCRdb copy is restricted to in-frame clones and leaves out a portion. Among roughly 510,000 clones listed, 60% to 80% were seen once. There are a few counts of this clone. Deletions cut 4 bases from V and 7 bases from J, with 16 bases between. CDR3 length: 13 amino acids. Looked up from germline, CDR1 is SQVTM and CDR2 is ANQGSEA. This clonotype originated in a woman between 35 and 50 years old in good health. Some clones in this sample may be carry-over from other donors' samples. The chain employs TRBV29-1 and TRBJ1-1; D is uncertain. Input material: PBMCs. The CDR3 here is CSVAPDVGDEAFF. CDR3 coding DNA: TGCAGCGTTGCCCCTGACGTGGGAGATGAAGCTTTCTTT.